These 5 T cell receptor beta chains came from one sample sequenced in a study of cytotoxic CD8 clonotypes in ibrutinib-treated CLL. Data came from immunoSEQ multiplex PCR; TCRdb stores just in-frame clones and leaves some out. The repertoire includes 52,000 or so clones, roughly 83% of them detected once, and 20% sits in the top ten. The specimen comprised PBMCs, sampled after 24 months of ibrutinib treatment. These receptors were collected from a human donor with chronic lymphocytic leukemia.

The rearrangement uses TRBV5-1 and TRBJ2-4; 7 bases map to TRBD2. Germline V CDR1 and CDR2: SGHRS, YFSETQ. J lost 8 bases, V lost 0 bases, and 8 bases had no gene match. The CDR3 covers 15 residues. CDR3 nucleotides: TGCGCCAGCAGCTTGGCCCGGGGGGAAGTTGACATTCAGTACTTC. Protein product: CASSLARGEVDIQYF.

The rearrangement uses TRBV19 and TRBJ2-3; D not certain. Deletions cut 2 bases from V and 2 bases from J, with 14 bases between. Germline values: CDR1 LNHDA, CDR2 SQIVND (reference sequence). CDR3 size: 16 residues. The chain's CDR3 is CASSISLAEHTDTQYF. The CDR3 DNA sequence: TGTGCCAGTAGTATATCTTTAGCAGAACACACAGATACGCAGTATTTT.

This clone was found once. J is TRBJ2-3 and V is TRBV7-9; 9 bases are shared with TRBD2. Germline V CDR1 and CDR2: SEHNR, FQNEAQ (reference sequence). After removal of 4 bases from V and 9 bases from J, the junction contained 2 bases not matched to a gene. CDR3 length: 12 amino acids. The chain's CDR3 is CASSSSGVTQYF. The CDR3 DNA is TGTGCCAGCAGCTCTAGCGGGGTGACGCAGTATTTT.

The rearrangement uses TRBV7-8 and TRBJ2-1; 12 bases line up with TRBD2. J lost 4 bases, V lost 1 base, and 2 bases had no gene match. The CDR3 is made up of 16 amino acids. In germline, CDR1 is SGHVS, CDR2 FQNEAQ. Written as DNA, the CDR3 is TGTGCCAGCAGCTTAGGTCTAGCGGGAGGGTACAATGAGCAGTTCTTC. It is translated as CASSLGLAGGYNEQFF.

This sequence joins TRBV6-6 and TRBJ2-5; 8 bases match TRBD1. The germline V gene has CDR1 MNHNY and CDR2 SVGAGI (reference sequence). CDR3 size: 14 residues. V shed 6 bases, J shed 5 bases, and the junction held 8 bases outside the gene matches. CDR3 nucleotides: TGTGCCAGCAGCCTCGGACAGGGCGGGGAGACCCAGTACTTC. This encodes CASSLGQGGETQYF.